These T cell receptor beta chains were read from a single sample in a study of OX40 agonist ivuxolimab in advanced cancers. Profiled with immunoSEQ multiplex PCR; TCRdb holds only in-frame clones, not every one. The table has 25,000 to 30,000 clones, 84% seen once. The sequences come from CD4+ or CD8+ T cells sorted from blood, collected in a trial of the OX40 agonist ivuxolimab. The receptors derive from an adult with an advanced solid tumor such as melanoma, head and neck, liver or kidney cancer. Each CDR3 is given with its conserved first and last residue. A D gene is named only where the DNA matches it firmly. Clone size is given for some rows only: seen once, a few or many times, or a class if the clone is expanded.

.,TRBJ2-1,.,TRBV19,CASEPRGLAGLANNEQFF,TGTGCCAGTGAGCCCAGGGGGCTAGCGGGCCTCGCCAACAATGAGCAGTTCTTC
.,TRBJ2-3,.,TRBV7-7,CASSFSVSSTDTQYF,TGTGCTAGCAGCTTTAGCGTTTCTAGCACAGATACGCAGTATTTT
.,TRBJ2-7,.,TRBV5-4,CASSLGGFYEQYF,TGTGCCAGCAGCTTGGGGGGATTCTACGAGCAGTACTTC
.,TRBJ2-5,.,TRBV5-5,CASSIPGHRAETQYF,TGTGCCAGCAGCATACCGGGACACAGAGCGGAGACCCAGTACTTC
.,TRBJ2-1,.,TRBV30,CAWSVNNEQFF,TGTGCCTGGAGTGTTAACAATGAGCAGTTCTTC
.,TRBJ1-5,few,TRBV7-6,CASSFAAGNQPQHF,TGTGCCAGCAGCTTTGCGGCAGGGAATCAGCCCCAGCATTTT
TRBD2,TRBJ2-1,once,TRBV7-2,CASSWRGTSFLSSYNEQFF,TGTGCCAGCAGCTGGCGTGGGACTAGCTTTCTTAGCTCCTACAATGAGCAGTTCTTC
.,TRBJ1-1,.,TRBV6-5,CASSYFAQGAEAFF,TGTGCCAGCAGTTACTTCGCACAGGGAGCTGAAGCTTTCTTT
.,TRBJ2-5,.,TRBV4-1,CASSRHNQETQYF,TGCGCCAGCAGTCGACACAACCAAGAGACCCAGTACTTC
TRBD1,TRBJ2-3,.,TRBV2,CARVTTGGTDTQYF,TGTGCCAGGGTAACGACAGGGGGCACAGATACGCAGTATTTT
TRBD2,TRBJ2-3,.,TRBV7-9,CASSPRTSASTDTQYF,TGTGCCAGCAGCCCCCGGACTAGCGCGAGCACAGATACGCAGTATTTT
.,TRBJ2-2,.,TRBV19,CASSIGTGELFF,TGTGCCAGTAGTATAGGTACCGGGGAGCTGTTTTTT
.,TRBJ1-2,.,TRBV2,CASDGGGNYGYTF,TGTGCCAGCGATGGGGGAGGGAACTATGGCTACACCTTC
TRBD2,TRBJ2-3,.,TRBV2,CASSQIAGGTDTQYF,TGTGCCAGCAGTCAAATAGCGGGGGGCACAGATACGCAGTATTTT
TRBD1,TRBJ1-2,.,TRBV28,CASTLEDRVGYTF,TGTGCCAGCACCCTAGAGGACAGGGTTGGCTACACCTTC
TRBD1,TRBJ1-6,.,TRBV19,CASSILGTGDSPLHF,TGTGCCAGTAGTATTTTGGGGACAGGGGATTCACCCCTCCACTTT
TRBD1,TRBJ2-7,.,TRBV29-1,CSVEWRTGNDYEQYF,TGCAGCGTTGAATGGCGGACAGGGAATGACTACGAGCAGTACTTC
TRBD1,TRBJ1-1,.,TRBV11-2,CASSRTGVSPMNTEAFF,TGTGCCAGCAGCCGAACAGGGGTGAGCCCCATGAACACTGAAGCTTTCTTT
.,TRBJ2-7,.,TRBV21-1,CASSKFLPEQYF,TGTGCCAGCAGCAAATTTCTTCCCGAGCAGTACTTC
.,TRBJ2-7,few,TRBV19,CASSQGYEQYF,TGTGCCAGCTCTCAGGGTTACGAGCAGTACTTC
TRBD1,TRBJ1-2,.,TRBV7-3,CASSPTGVLDYGYTF,TGTGCCAGCAGTCCTACAGGGGTTCTTGACTATGGCTACACCTTC
.,TRBJ1-1,.,TRBV12-5,CASGLVLWVWTEAFF,TGTGCTAGTGGTTTGGTACTGTGGGTATGGACTGAAGCTTTCTTT
.,TRBJ1-5,once,TRBV27,CASSLSRPGQPQHF,TGTGCCAGCAGTTTATCGCGGCCGGGCCAGCCCCAGCATTTT
.,TRBJ2-7,.,TRBV30,CAWSPGRDYEQYF,TGTGCCTGGAGTCCGGGACGGGACTACGAGCAGTACTTC
TRBD2,TRBJ2-5,.,TRBV11-1,CASTPSAAGSETQYF,TGTGCCAGCACCCCGAGTGCAGCGGGGTCAGAGACCCAGTACTTC
TRBD2,TRBJ2-1,.,TRBV11-2,CASSLASGYNEQFF,TGTGCCAGCAGCTTAGCTAGCGGGTACAATGAGCAGTTCTTC
TRBD2,TRBJ2-7,.,TRBV7-9,CASSYPSRGGYEQYF,TGTGCCAGCAGCTATCCCTCGCGGGGGGGCTACGAGCAGTACTTC
.,TRBJ2-7,few,TRBV5-5,CASFGTDSSYEQYF,TGTGCCAGCTTTGGGACGGATAGCTCCTACGAGCAGTACTTC
TRBD1,TRBJ1-6,few,TRBV28,CASRLTGENSPLHF,TGTGCCAGCAGACTGACAGGGGAGAATTCACCCCTCCACTTT
.,TRBJ2-1,.,TRBV11-2,CASSLDPESSYNEQFF,TGTGCCAGCAGCTTAGATCCTGAATCTTCCTACAATGAGCAGTTCTTC
.,TRBJ1-6,.,TRBV6-1,CASRTGLHLHF,TGTGCCAGCAGGACAGGTCTGCACCTCCACTTT
.,TRBJ1-4,.,TRBV5-1,CASSLGVGGANEKLFF,TGCGCCAGCAGCTTGGGGGTCGGGGGCGCTAATGAAAAACTGTTTTTT
TRBD2,TRBJ2-7,.,TRBV10-3,CAISPTSESSYEQYF,TGTGCCATCAGTCCGACTAGCGAGAGCTCCTACGAGCAGTACTTC
.,TRBJ2-7,.,TRBV13,CASSLGGYEQYF,TGTGCCAGCAGCTTAGGGGGCTACGAGCAGTACTTC
.,TRBJ1-4,.,TRBV13,CASSLGQGQRKLFF,TGTGCCAGCAGCTTAGGACAGGGCCAAAGAAAACTGTTTTTT
.,TRBJ2-7,.,TRBV6-6,CASSYSEPGEQYF,TGTGCCAGCAGTTACTCCGAGCCGGGCGAGCAGTACTTC
.,TRBJ1-1,once,TRBV30,CAWSVPRLWTEAFF,TGTGCCTGGAGTGTACCCAGGCTATGGACTGAAGCTTTCTTT
TRBD1,TRBJ1-6,.,TRBV4-1,CASSRQGSYNSPLHF,TGCGCCAGCAGCCGACAGGGTTCCTATAATTCACCCCTCCACTTT
.,TRBJ2-7,medium-sized,TRBV4-1,CASSHPSGLSSYEQYF,TGCGCCAGCAGCCATCCAAGCGGCCTAAGCTCCTACGAGCAGTACTTC
.,TRBJ2-1,.,TRBV29-1,CSVEEGGGPLF,TGCAGCGTTGAAGAAGGGGGAGGGCCACTCTTC
TRBD1,TRBJ2-7,.,TRBV5-5,CASSLTGGLDEQYF,TGTGCCAGCAGCTTAACAGGGGGCCTCGACGAGCAGTACTTC
.,TRBJ2-6,once,TRBV4-2,CASSQDLFGILSGANVLTF,TGTGCCAGCAGCCAAGATCTTTTCGGGATTCTCTCTGGGGCCAACGTCCTGACTTTC
TRBD2,TRBJ2-7,.,TRBV2,CASTPSGGTEAYEQYF,TGTGCCAGCACCCCTAGCGGGGGGACGGAAGCCTACGAGCAGTACTTC
TRBD1,TRBJ2-7,.,TRBV5-5,CASSPGGSYEQYF,TGTGCCAGCAGCCCAGGGGGCTCCTACGAGCAGTACTTC
.,TRBJ2-7,.,TRBV7-2,CASSLAVGIYEQYF,TGTGCCAGCAGCTTAGCGGTCGGGATCTACGAGCAGTACTTC
TRBD1,TRBJ1-2,.,TRBV9,CASSEPGQGRTLGYYTF,TGTGCCAGCAGCGAGCCAGGACAGGGAAGGACCCTAGGTTACTACACCTTC
TRBD2,TRBJ2-3,.,TRBV11-2,CASSLIRGGPTDTQYF,TGTGCCAGCAGCTTAATTCGCGGGGGGCCTACAGATACGCAGTATTTT
.,TRBJ1-2,.,TRBV5-5,CASSSPYETGTYGYTF,TGTGCCAGCAGCTCGCCCTACGAGACAGGCACCTATGGCTACACCTTC